Listed below are T cell receptor beta chains from one sample, sequenced in a study of T cells in localized non-small cell lung cancer. Repertoires were generated with immunoSEQ multiplex PCR, while TCRdb's copy carries only in-frame clones and drops some. The table records approximately 2,100 clones, 27% of them present only once. Here the sequenced sample was lung tumor tissue, taken before any cancer treatment. The receptors shown here come from a male donor at least 60 years old with stage III lung adenocarcinoma. Both conserved end residues are part of each CDR3. D genes are given only for firm matches. Size values are once, few and many counts, or a class for expanded clones, and some rows have none.

cdr3_nt cdr3_aa j_call clone_size d_call v_call
TGTGCCAGCAGTTCGACAGGGGGCTCTGGAAACACCATATATTTT CASSSTGGSGNTIYF TRBJ1-3 few TRBD1 TRBV6-8
TGTGCCAGCACCTGGAGCGGGAGGGAGACCCAGTACTTC CASTWSGRETQYF TRBJ2-5 few TRBD2 TRBV2
TGTGCCAGTAGTAAAGACAGGGATCAGCCCCAGCATTTT CASSKDRDQPQHF TRBJ1-5 . TRBD1 TRBV19
TGCGCCAGCAGTAGACAGGGGACGGAGACCCAGTACTTC CASSRQGTETQYF TRBJ2-5 . TRBD1 TRBV10-2
TGTGCCAGTACTCCCCCTCAGAAGCAGGCTAATCAGCCCCAGCATTTT CASTPPQKQANQPQHF TRBJ1-5 . . TRBV19
TGTGCCAGCAGGCAGACAGCTATGAACACCGGGGAGCTGTTTTTT CASRQTAMNTGELFF TRBJ2-2 . . TRBV6-8
TGCGCCAGCAGCCCCCAGGGGCTAGCGGGAGGCCTAGGGGGGAATGAGCAGTTCTTC CASSPQGLAGGLGGNEQFF TRBJ2-1 . TRBD2 TRBV5-1
TGTGCCAGCAGTCCGACAGGGACTAGCGGAGAGCAGTTCTTC CASSPTGTSGEQFF TRBJ2-1 . TRBD2 TRBV6-8
TGTGCCAGCAGTTACTCTTCCAGCGGGGATGTTACGGAGACCCAGTACTTC CASSYSSSGDVTETQYF TRBJ2-5 . TRBD2 TRBV6-8
TGTGCCATCAGTGGCTTGGCGGGAGAGAGAGCCTACGAGCAGTACTTC CAISGLAGERAYEQYF TRBJ2-7 few TRBD2 TRBV6-8
TGTGCCAGCACCCCTGGGGGGGGAAACTATGGCTACACCTTC CASTPGGGNYGYTF TRBJ1-2 medium-sized . TRBV11-3
TGTGCCAGCAGGACCTATGGGCTAACCCAAGAGACCCAGTACTTC CASRTYGLTQETQYF TRBJ2-5 . . TRBV6-8
TGTGCCACCAACCCCATAGCGGGGGGCAGGGGTTCGGGAAACACCATATATTTT CATNPIAGGRGSGNTIYF TRBJ1-3 few . TRBV9
TGTGCCAGCAGTTATAGCGGGGGCCGCACCTACAATGAGCAGTTCTTC CASSYSGGRTYNEQFF TRBJ2-1 few TRBD2 TRBV6-8
TGTGCCAGCGGAGACCAAGGAGTAGGGGAGACCCAGTACTTC CASGDQGVGETQYF TRBJ2-5 . . TRBV10-3
TGCGCCAGCAGCTTGGGAGCGCGGACAAACACCGGGGAGCTGTTTTTT CASSLGARTNTGELFF TRBJ2-2 few . TRBV5-1
TGTGCCAGCAGTTACCAGGGGTCAGGGGAGCTGTTTTTT CASSYQGSGELFF TRBJ2-2 . . TRBV6-4
TGTGCCAGCAGCTTAATGTCGCGGATGAACACTGAAGCTTTCTTT CASSLMSRMNTEAFF TRBJ1-1 large . TRBV11-3
TGTGCCATCAGTGAGTCGGCCGTTCGGGATGGCTACACCTTC CAISESAVRDGYTF TRBJ1-2 medium-sized . TRBV10-3
TGTGCCAGCAGTCGAAACCAGTACTACGAGCAGTACTTC CASSRNQYYEQYF TRBJ2-7 few . TRBV6-8